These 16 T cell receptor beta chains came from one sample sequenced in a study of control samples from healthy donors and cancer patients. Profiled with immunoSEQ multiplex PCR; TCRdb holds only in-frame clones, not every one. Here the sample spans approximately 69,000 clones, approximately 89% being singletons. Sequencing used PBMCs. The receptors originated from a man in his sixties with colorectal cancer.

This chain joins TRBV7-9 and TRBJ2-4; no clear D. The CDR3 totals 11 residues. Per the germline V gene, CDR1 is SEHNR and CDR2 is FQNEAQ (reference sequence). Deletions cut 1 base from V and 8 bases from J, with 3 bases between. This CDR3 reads CASSLGDIQYF. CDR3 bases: TGTGCCAGCAGCTTAGGGGACATTCAGTACTTC. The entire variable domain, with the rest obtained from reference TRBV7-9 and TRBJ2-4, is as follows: DTGVSQNPRHKITKRGQNVTFRCDPISEHNRLYWYRQTLGQGPEFLTYFQNEAQLEKSRLLSDRFSAERPKGSFSTLEIQRTEQGDSAMYLCASSLGDIQYFGAGTRLSVL.

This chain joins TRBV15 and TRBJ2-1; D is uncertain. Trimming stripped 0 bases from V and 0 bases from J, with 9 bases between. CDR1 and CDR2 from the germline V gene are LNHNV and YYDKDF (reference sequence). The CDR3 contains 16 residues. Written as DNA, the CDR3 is TGTGCCACCAGCAGAGAGGCCTCGAGCTCCTACAATGAGCAGTTCTTC. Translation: CATSREASSSYNEQFF. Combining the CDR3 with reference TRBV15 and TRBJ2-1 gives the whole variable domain DAMVIQNPRYQVTQFGKPVTLSCSQTLNHNVMYWYQQKSSQAPKLLFHYYDKDFNNEADTPDNFQSRRPNTSFCFLDIRSPGLGDTAMYLCATSREASSSYNEQFFGPGTRLTVL.

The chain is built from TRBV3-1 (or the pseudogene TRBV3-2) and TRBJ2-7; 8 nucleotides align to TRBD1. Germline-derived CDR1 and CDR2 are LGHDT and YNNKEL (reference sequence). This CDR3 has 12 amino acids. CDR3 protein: CAGGQANYEQYF. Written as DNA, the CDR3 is TGTGCTGGGGGACAGGCAAACTACGAGCAGTACTTC.

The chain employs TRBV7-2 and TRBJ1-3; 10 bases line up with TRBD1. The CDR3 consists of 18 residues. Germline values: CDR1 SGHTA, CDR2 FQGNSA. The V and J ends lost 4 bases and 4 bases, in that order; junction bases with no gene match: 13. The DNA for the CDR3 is TGTGCCAGCAGCTCGTCACTAGGGGACAGGGGTTACGGAAACACCATATATTTT. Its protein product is CASSSSLGDRGYGNTIYF.

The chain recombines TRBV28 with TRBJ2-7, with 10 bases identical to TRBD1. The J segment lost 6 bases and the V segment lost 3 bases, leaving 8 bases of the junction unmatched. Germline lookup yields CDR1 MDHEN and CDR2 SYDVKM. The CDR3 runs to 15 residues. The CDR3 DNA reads TGTGCCAGCAGTTTCCCCCAGACAGGGGGCGGCGAGCAGTACTTC. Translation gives CASSFPQTGGGEQYF. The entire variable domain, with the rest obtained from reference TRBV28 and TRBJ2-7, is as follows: DVKVTQSSRYLVKRTGEKVFLECVQDMDHENMFWYRQDPGLGLRLIYFSYDVKMKEKGDIPEGYSVSREKKERFSLILESASTNQTSMYLCASSFPQTGGGEQYFGPGTRLTVT.

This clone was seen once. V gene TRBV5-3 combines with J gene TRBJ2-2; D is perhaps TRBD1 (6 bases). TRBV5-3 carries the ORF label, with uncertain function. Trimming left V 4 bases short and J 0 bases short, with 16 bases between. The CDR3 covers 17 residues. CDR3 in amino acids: CARSPLQGPSNTGELFF. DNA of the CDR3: TGTGCCAGAAGCCCGTTACAGGGCCCCTCGAACACCGGGGAGCTGTTTTTT.

The DNA of the CDR3 is TGTGCCAGCAGCAGAGGGGCGACTGAAGCTTTCTTT. It encodes CASSRGATEAFF. The chain uses TRBV5-4 and TRBJ1-1; tentatively, D is TRBD1 (5 bases). V lost 4 bases, J lost 5 bases, and 9 bases lay in between. This CDR3 is built from 12 residues. The germline V gene has CDR1 SGHNT and CDR2 YYREEE (reference sequence).

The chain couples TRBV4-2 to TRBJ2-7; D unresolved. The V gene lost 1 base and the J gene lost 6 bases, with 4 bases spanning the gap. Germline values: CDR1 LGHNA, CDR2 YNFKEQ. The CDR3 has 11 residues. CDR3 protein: CASSQGAEQYF. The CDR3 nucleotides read TGTGCCAGCAGCCAAGGGGCCGAGCAGTACTTC.

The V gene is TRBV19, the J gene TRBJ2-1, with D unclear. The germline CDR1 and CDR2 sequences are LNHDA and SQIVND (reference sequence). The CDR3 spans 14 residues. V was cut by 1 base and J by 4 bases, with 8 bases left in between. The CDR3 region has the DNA TGTGCCAGTAGTATAGGGTCCAGGTACAATGAGCAGTTCTTC. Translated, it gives CASSIGSRYNEQFF.

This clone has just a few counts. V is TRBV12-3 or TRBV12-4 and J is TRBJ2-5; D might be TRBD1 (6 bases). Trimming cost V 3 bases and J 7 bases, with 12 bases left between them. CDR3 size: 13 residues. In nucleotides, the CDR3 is TGTGCCAGCAGTTTCAACAGGGTGCCGACCCAGTACTTC. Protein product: CASSFNRVPTQYF.

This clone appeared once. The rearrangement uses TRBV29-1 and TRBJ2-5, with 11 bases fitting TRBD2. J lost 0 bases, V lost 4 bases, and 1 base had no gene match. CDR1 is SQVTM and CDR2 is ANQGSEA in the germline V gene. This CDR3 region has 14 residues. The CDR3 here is CSVATSGDQETQYF. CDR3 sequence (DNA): TGCAGCGTTGCGACTAGCGGGGACCAAGAGACCCAGTACTTC.

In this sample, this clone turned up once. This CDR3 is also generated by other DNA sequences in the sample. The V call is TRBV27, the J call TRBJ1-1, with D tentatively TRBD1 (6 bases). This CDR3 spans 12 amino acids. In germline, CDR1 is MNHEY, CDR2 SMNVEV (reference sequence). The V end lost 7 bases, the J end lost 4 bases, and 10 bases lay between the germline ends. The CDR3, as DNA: TGTGCCAGCATAGGGGGTCTCACTGAAGCTTTCTTT. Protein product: CASIGGLTEAFF.

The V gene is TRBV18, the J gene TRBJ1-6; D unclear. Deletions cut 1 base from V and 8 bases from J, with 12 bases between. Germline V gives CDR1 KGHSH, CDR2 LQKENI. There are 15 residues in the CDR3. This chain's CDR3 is CASSPQGSKDSPLHF. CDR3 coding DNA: TGTGCCAGCTCACCACAAGGCAGTAAGGATTCACCCCTCCACTTT. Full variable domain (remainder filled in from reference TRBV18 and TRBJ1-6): NAGVMQNPRHLVRRRGQEARLRCSPMKGHSHVYWYRQLPEEGLKFMVYLQKENIIDESGMPKERFSAEFPKEGPSILRIQQVVRGDSAAYFCASSPQGSKDSPLHFGNGTRLTVT.

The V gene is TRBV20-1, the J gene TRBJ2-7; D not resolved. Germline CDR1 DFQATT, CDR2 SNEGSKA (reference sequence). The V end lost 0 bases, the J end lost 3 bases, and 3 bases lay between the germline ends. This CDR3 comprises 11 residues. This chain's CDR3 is CSARDLYEQYF. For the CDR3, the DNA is TGCAGTGCTAGAGATCTCTACGAGCAGTACTTC.

This CDR3 reads CASSIMSETQYF. The CDR3 nucleotides are TGTGCCAGCAGTATAATGTCTGAGACCCAGTACTTC. The chain uses TRBV12-3 or TRBV12-4 and TRBJ2-5; D gene unclear. This CDR3 comprises 12 residues. Trimming stripped 5 bases from V and 5 bases from J, with 9 bases between.

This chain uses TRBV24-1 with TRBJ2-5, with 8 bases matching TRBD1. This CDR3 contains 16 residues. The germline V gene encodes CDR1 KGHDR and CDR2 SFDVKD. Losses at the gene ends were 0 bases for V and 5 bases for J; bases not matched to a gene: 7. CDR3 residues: CATSDLPPGGKETQYF. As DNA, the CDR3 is TGTGCCACCAGTGATTTGCCGCCAGGGGGCAAGGAGACCCAGTACTTC.